The 24 T cell receptor beta chains below were found in one sample sequenced in a study of a mutant IDH1 vaccine in newly diagnosed glioma. Sequencing used immunoSEQ multiplex PCR; TCRdb keeps in-frame clones, though not all of them. Of tens of thousands of clones in the sample, roughly 84% were seen once. Time point here: week 11, during vaccination. In every dose of vaccine, 300 ug of mutant IDH1 20-mer peptide was given alongside topical imiquimod. No antigen has been assigned to these receptors. Sequencing used PBMCs, obtained from a glioma patient whose treatment included an IDH1 peptide vaccine. The receptors were sampled from a man between 35 and 55 years old with glioma.

This clone has only a few counts. The chain uses TRBV19 and TRBJ2-2; TRBD2 aligns across 8 bases. Trimming at V came to 7 bases and at J to 5 bases, leaving 9 bases not matched to a gene. The CDR3 is made up of 15 amino acids. In germline, CDR1 is LNHDA, CDR2 SQIVND (reference sequence). The chain's CDR3 is CASTELGRGTGELFF. CDR3 nucleotides: TGTGCCAGTACCGAACTCGGGAGGGGGACCGGGGAGCTGTTTTTT.

This clone showed up just a few times. V and J are TRBV9 and TRBJ1-1; D gene unclear. The V and J ends lost 1 base and 0 bases respectively, with 7 bases between them. CDR3 length: 14 amino acids. Looked up from germline, CDR1 is SGDLS and CDR2 is YYNGEE. The CDR3 DNA sequence: TGTGCCAGCAGCGTAAGGCCGCTGAACACTGAAGCTTTCTTT. Residues: CASSVRPLNTEAFF. Full variable domain (remainder filled in from reference TRBV9 and TRBJ1-1): DSGVTQTPKHLITATGQRVTLRCSPRSGDLSVYWYQQSLDQGLQFLIQYYNGEERAKGNILERFSAQQFPDLHSELNLSSLELGDSALYFCASSVRPLNTEAFFGQGTRLTVV.

This chain links TRBV19 with TRBJ2-3, with TRBD2 matching 11 bases. V lost 6 bases, J lost 5 bases, and 7 bases stayed unmatched. This CDR3 has 15 residues. CDR1 is LNHDA, CDR2 SQIVND, per germline (reference sequence). The CDR3 region has the DNA TGTGCCAGTAGGGGTCTAGCGGGGGGAGAAGATACGCAGTATTTT. This sequence encodes CASRGLAGGEDTQYF.

This chain links TRBV2 with TRBJ2-6, with D perhaps TRBD1 (5 bases). V dropped 1 base and J dropped 0 bases, with 13 bases sitting between them. CDR1 is SNHLY, CDR2 FYNNEI, per germline. This CDR3 spans 18 amino acids. CDR3 loop: CASSEVGVLPSGANVLTF. The CDR3, as DNA: TGTGCCAGCAGTGAAGTAGGGGTGCTCCCCTCTGGGGCCAACGTCCTGACTTTC.

The rearrangement joins TRBV9 to TRBJ1-2; 8 nucleotides line up with TRBD1. The germline V gene encodes CDR1 SGDLS and CDR2 YYNGEE. J was trimmed by 0 bases and V by 4 bases; bases with no gene match: 5. The CDR3 is 15 amino acids. CDR3 amino acids: CASSPGTGSNYGYTF. CDR3 nucleotide sequence: TGTGCCAGCAGCCCCGGGACAGGTTCTAACTATGGCTACACCTTC.

This clone was picked up one time. This chain uses TRBV2 with TRBJ1-5; no reliable D call. V was clipped by 4 bases and J by 3 bases, with 4 bases between them. Per the germline V gene, CDR1 is SNHLY and CDR2 is FYNNEI. This CDR3 has 12 amino acids. The CDR3 is CASSGANQPQHF. The CDR3 DNA reads TGTGCCAGCAGTGGGGCCAATCAGCCCCAGCATTTT.

V and J are TRBV7-9 and TRBJ1-1; D is uncertain. Deletions cut 5 bases from V and 9 bases from J, with 10 bases between. This CDR3 region has 11 residues. Germline CDR1 is SEHNR and CDR2 is FQNEAQ (reference sequence). The CDR3, as DNA: TGTGCCAGCAGCCCAGGTTATCAAGCTTTCTTT. Translation: CASSPGYQAFF.

The chain carries TRBV28 and TRBJ1-2; D unresolved. This CDR3 is 11 amino acids long. CDR1 and CDR2 (germline): MDHEN, SYDVKM. Trimming removed 6 bases from V and 7 bases from J, with 9 bases in between. CDR3 in DNA: TGTGCCAGCAGATTCGAGAGTGGCTACACCTTC. Translated: CASRFESGYTF.

CDR3 nucleotide sequence: TGTGCCAGCAGCGTGGGACTAGCTACGCAGTATTTT. Its translation is CASSVGLATQYF. V is TRBV9 and J is TRBJ2-3; TRBD2 matches 9 bases. Germline CDR1 reads SGDLS; CDR2 reads YYNGEE. The CDR3 has 12 residues. After removal of 2 bases from V and 8 bases from J, the junction contained 0 bases not matched to a gene.

The chain recombines TRBV18 with TRBJ2-7; 7 nucleotides agree with TRBD2. V gave up 4 bases and J gave up 3 bases; unmatched junction bases: 12. CDR3 length: 16 amino acids. The germline gives CDR1 KGHSH, CDR2 LQKENI. The CDR3 loop reads CASSLRPSGKGYEQYF. CDR3 nucleotide sequence: TGTGCCAGCTCACTTAGGCCGAGCGGGAAGGGCTACGAGCAGTACTTC.

The V call is TRBV27, the J call TRBJ2-3, with TRBD2 as a possible D gene (6 bases). The V and J ends lost 0 bases and 2 bases respectively, with 15 bases between them. Germline V lookup: CDR1 MNHEY, CDR2 SMNVEV (reference sequence). This CDR3 comprises 17 residues. The DNA of the CDR3 is TGTGCCAGCAGTTTATCGGTACCCGGGGACTTCACAGATACGCAGTATTTT. It encodes CASSLSVPGDFTDTQYF.

The rearrangement uses TRBV19 and TRBJ2-1, with TRBD2 matching over 9 bases. CDR1 is LNHDA and CDR2 is SQIVND in the germline V gene (reference sequence). The V and J ends lost 2 bases and 6 bases, in that order; junction bases with no gene match: 14. The CDR3 spans 18 residues. In DNA form, the CDR3 reads TGTGCCAGTAGTATATCCCTCGCCGGCGGGAGGGCCGCCAATGAGCAGTTCTTC. It specifies CASSISLAGGRAANEQFF. The entire variable domain, with the rest obtained from reference TRBV19 and TRBJ2-1, is as follows: DGGITQSPKYLFRKEGQNVTLSCEQNLNHDAMYWYRQDPGQGLRLIYYSQIVNDFQKGDIAEGYSVSREKKESFPLTVTSAQKNPTAFYLCASSISLAGGRAANEQFFGPGTRLTVL.

The chain uses TRBV7-9 and TRBJ1-2; a weak D match, TRBD1 (5 bases). With 2 bases removed from V and 5 bases from J, the gap between germline ends came to 9 bases. CDR1 is SEHNR, CDR2 FQNEAQ, per germline (reference sequence). This CDR3 comprises 13 residues. CDR3 region: CASSLMTVYGYTF. As DNA, the CDR3 is TGTGCCAGCAGCTTAATGACAGTTTATGGCTACACCTTC.

A single count supports this clone. The chain links TRBV4-1 to TRBJ2-4, with a tentative D call TRBD2 (6 bases). This CDR3 is built from 15 residues. V lost 4 bases, J lost 1 base, and 11 bases lay in between. CDR1 and CDR2 from the germline V gene are MGHRA and YSYEKL. CDR3 DNA sequence: TGCGCCAGCAGCCCGATAGCGGTTGCCAAAAACATTCAGTACTTC. Translated: CASSPIAVAKNIQYF.

This clone was counted only a few times. CDR3 residues: CASSLEGLAGTAGELFF. DNA for the CDR3: TGTGCCAGCAGCTTGGAGGGACTAGCGGGAACGGCCGGGGAGCTGTTTTTT. The chain employs TRBV5-6 and TRBJ2-2, with 13 bases fitting TRBD2. Germline V lookup: CDR1 SGHDT, CDR2 YYEEEE. J gave up 6 bases and V 0 bases, and 5 bases lay outside the gene matches. The CDR3 is 17 amino acids.

The chain uses TRBV9 and TRBJ1-2, with D unclear. Germline CDR1 and CDR2: SGDLS and YYNGEE. This CDR3 spans 14 amino acids. Trimming took off 0 bases at V and 2 bases at J, with 8 bases between the two ends. CDR3 DNA sequence: TGTGCCAGCAGCGTAGATACTAGAAACTATGGCTACACCTTC. It specifies CASSVDTRNYGYTF.

The CDR3 loop is CASSEGRGLSSETQYF. Written as DNA, the CDR3 is TGTGCCAGCAGTGAAGGGAGAGGGTTGAGTAGCGAGACCCAGTACTTC. V is TRBV2 and J is TRBJ2-5; perhaps TRBD2 as D (5 bases). This CDR3 has 16 amino acids. Looked up from germline, CDR1 is SNHLY and CDR2 is FYNNEI. V was clipped by 1 base and J by 5 bases, with 17 bases between them.

This chain uses TRBV5-1 with TRBJ2-2; D is unclear. The CDR3 loop spans 14 amino acids. The germline CDR1 and CDR2 sequences are SGHRS and YFSETQ. Trimming removed 0 bases from V and 1 base from J, with 4 bases in between. The DNA of the CDR3 is TGCGCCAGCAGCTTGGGGGGGAACACCGGGGAGCTGTTTTTT. Protein sequence: CASSLGGNTGELFF. Based on the CDR3 plus reference TRBV5-1 and TRBJ2-2, the full variable domain is KAGVTQTPRYLIKTRGQQVTLSCSPISGHRSVSWYQQTPGQGLQFLFEYFSETQRNKGNFPGRFSGRQFSNSRSEMNVSTLELGDSALYLCASSLGGNTGELFFGEGSRLTVL.

V and J are TRBV2 and TRBJ2-2; TRBD2 is a possible D gene (7 bases). The V end lost 4 bases, the J end lost 3 bases, and 27 bases lay between the germline ends. This CDR3 is 20 amino acids long. The germline gives CDR1 SNHLY, CDR2 FYNNEI. The CDR3 DNA sequence: TGTGCCAGCAGTGGGAGGACGGATGTGATGGGGGGGCGGGACACCGGGGAGCTGTTTTTT. Amino acid sequence: CASSGRTDVMGGRDTGELFF.

CDR3 region: CASSQGEGQGGAQYF. The CDR3 region has the DNA TGCGCCAGCAGCCAAGGGGAGGGACAGGGGGGGGCCCAGTACTTC. This chain connects TRBV4-3 to TRBJ2-5, with 11 bases that match TRBD1. With 1 base clipped from V and 9 bases from J, the junction kept 7 bases outside the gene matches. The CDR3 totals 15 residues. CDR1 and CDR2 (germline): LGHNA, YSLEER.

The gene calls are TRBV19 and TRBJ2-2; D may match TRBD1 or TRBD2 (5 bases each). The length of the CDR3 is 14 residues. The V and J ends lost 5 bases and 3 bases respectively, with 10 bases between them. CDR1 is LNHDA and CDR2 is SQIVND in the germline V gene (reference sequence). In DNA form, the CDR3 reads TGTGCCAGTAGTCCAGGGACCTACACCGGGGAGCTGTTTTTT. Translating gives CASSPGTYTGELFF.

The chain has TRBV15 and TRBJ2-1; tentative D call: TRBD2 (5 bases). Germline V gene data show CDR1 as LNHNV and CDR2 as YYDKDF (reference sequence). Trimming cost V 3 bases and J 0 bases, with 12 bases left between them. The CDR3 has 16 residues. The CDR3 is CATSSSLGSSYNEQFF. Written as DNA, the CDR3 is TGTGCCACCAGCAGCTCCCTTGGGAGCTCCTACAATGAGCAGTTCTTC.

This clone has a handful of counts. The gene calls are TRBV25-1 and TRBJ1-1, with D perhaps TRBD1 (5 bases). Germline values: CDR1 MGHDK, CDR2 SYGVNS. Deletions cut 7 bases from V and 0 bases from J, with 9 bases between. The CDR3 sequence is 13 residues long. The CDR3 spells CASKKGMNTEAFF. The CDR3, as DNA: TGTGCCAGCAAAAAGGGGATGAACACTGAAGCTTTCTTT.

V and J are TRBV29-1 and TRBJ1-4, with a possible D match to TRBD1 (5 bases). Germline assignment: CDR1 SQVTM and CDR2 ANQGSEA. The CDR3 covers 14 residues. The V end lost 4 bases, the J end lost 4 bases, and 13 bases lay between the germline ends. The CDR3 here is CSVGRDLNNEKLFF. In nucleotides, the CDR3 is TGCAGCGTTGGGCGGGACTTAAATAATGAAAAACTGTTTTTT.